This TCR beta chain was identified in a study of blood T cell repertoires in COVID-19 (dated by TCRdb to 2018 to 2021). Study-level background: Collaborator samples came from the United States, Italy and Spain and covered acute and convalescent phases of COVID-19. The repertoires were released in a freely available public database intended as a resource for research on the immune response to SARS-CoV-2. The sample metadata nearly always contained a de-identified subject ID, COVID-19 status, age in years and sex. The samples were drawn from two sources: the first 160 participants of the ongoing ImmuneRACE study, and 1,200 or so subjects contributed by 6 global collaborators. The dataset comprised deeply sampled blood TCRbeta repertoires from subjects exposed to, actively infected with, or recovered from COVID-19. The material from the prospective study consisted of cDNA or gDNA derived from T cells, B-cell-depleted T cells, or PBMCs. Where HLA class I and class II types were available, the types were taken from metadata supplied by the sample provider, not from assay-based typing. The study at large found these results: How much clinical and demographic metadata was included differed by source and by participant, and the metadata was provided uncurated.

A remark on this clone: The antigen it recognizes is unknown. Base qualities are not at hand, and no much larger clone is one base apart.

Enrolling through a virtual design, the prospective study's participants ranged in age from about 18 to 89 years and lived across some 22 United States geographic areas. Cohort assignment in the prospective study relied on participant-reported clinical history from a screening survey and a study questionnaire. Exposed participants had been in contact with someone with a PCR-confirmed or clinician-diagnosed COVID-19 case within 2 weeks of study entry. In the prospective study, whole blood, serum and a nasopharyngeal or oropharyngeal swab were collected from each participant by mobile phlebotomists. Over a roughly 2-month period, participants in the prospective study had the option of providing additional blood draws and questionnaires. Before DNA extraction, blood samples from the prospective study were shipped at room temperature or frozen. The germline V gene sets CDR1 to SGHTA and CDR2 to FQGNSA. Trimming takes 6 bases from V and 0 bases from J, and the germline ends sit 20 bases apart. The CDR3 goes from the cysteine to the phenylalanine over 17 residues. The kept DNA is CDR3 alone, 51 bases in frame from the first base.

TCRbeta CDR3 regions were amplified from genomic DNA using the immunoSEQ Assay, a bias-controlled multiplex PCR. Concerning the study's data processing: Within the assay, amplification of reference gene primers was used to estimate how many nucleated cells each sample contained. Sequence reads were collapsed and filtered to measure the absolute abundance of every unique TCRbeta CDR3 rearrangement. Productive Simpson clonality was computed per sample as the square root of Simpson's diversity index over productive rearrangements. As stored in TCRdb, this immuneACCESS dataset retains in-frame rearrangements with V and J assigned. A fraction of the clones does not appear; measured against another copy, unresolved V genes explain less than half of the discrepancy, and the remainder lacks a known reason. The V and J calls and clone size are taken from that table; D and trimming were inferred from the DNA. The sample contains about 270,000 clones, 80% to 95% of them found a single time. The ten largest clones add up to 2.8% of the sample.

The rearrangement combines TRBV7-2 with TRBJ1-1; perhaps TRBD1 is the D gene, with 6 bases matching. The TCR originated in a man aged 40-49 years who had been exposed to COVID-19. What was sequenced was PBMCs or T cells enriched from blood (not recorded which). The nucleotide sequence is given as TGTGCCAGCAGTCCACAAGGGACACCTGGACTGAACACTGAAGCTTTCTTT. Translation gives CASSPQGTPGLNTEAFF.